These T cell receptor beta chains were read from a single sample in a study of human T cells and chemical hapten exposure. TCRdb redid the calling of the RACE reads with MiXCR, one entry per CDR3 protein. Of tens of thousands of distinct CDR3 sequences in the sample, roughly 9.7% are singletons; the top ten hold roughly 5.3%. This sample comprised whole blood, obtained in connection with sensitization to the hapten diphenylcyclopropenone (DPC). These TCRs come from a woman aged 50 to 60 with alopecia areata. Some clones in this sample may be carry-over from other donors' samples. CDR3s include the opening cysteine and the closing phenylalanine or tryptophan. A D gene is named only where the DNA matches it firmly. Not all rows give a size; the values are once, few, many and, for expanded clones, a class.

CDR3: CASRGGTGVLMNTEAFF
DNA: TGTGCCAGCAGGGGCGGGACAGGGGTTCTCATGAACACTGAAGCTTTCTTT
V: TRBV6-5
size: few
J: TRBJ1-1
D: TRBD1

CDR3: CASSQEDRGFTDTQYF
DNA: TGTGCCAGCAGCCAAGAGGACAGGGGATTCACAGATACGCAGTATTTT
V: TRBV4-2
size: -
J: TRBJ2-3
D: TRBD1

CDR3: CASIGTPGCEQYF
DNA: TGTGCCAGCATCGGGACCCCAGGATGCGAGCAGTACTTC
V: TRBV6-6
size: once
J: TRBJ2-7
D: -

CDR3: CASSLRGVAGGEQFF
DNA: TGTGCCAGCAGCCTCCGGGGGGTAGCGGGAGGCGAGCAGTTCTTC
V: TRBV9
size: few
J: TRBJ2-1
D: TRBD2

CDR3: CASSIDWKPYEQYF
DNA: TGTGCCAGCAGCATCGACTGGAAACCCTACGAGCAGTACTTC
V: TRBV5-4
size: many
J: TRBJ2-7
D: -

CDR3: CASSLIREGSNQPQHF
DNA: TGTGCCAGCAGTTTAATCAGAGAAGGGAGCAATCAGCCCCAGCATTTT
V: TRBV27
size: -
J: TRBJ1-5
D: -

CDR3: CASSLTGQLTYGYTF
DNA: TGTGCCAGCAGTCTTACGGGACAGCTGACCTATGGCTACACCTTC
V: TRBV6-2/TRBV6-3
size: few
J: TRBJ1-2
D: TRBD1

CDR3: CASSDPQGSGNTIYF
DNA: TGTGCCAGCAGTGATCCCCAGGGCTCTGGAAACACCATATATTTT
V: TRBV2
size: few
J: TRBJ1-3
D: -

CDR3: CASSLGRARTQYF
DNA: TGTGCCAGCAGCTTGGGACGTGCGAGGACCCAGTACTTC
V: TRBV7-9
size: many
J: TRBJ2-5
D: -

CDR3: CASSPRMGSTDTQYF
DNA: TGTGCCAGCAGTCCCCGGATGGGCAGCACAGATACGCAGTATTTT
V: TRBV12-3/TRBV12-4
size: -
J: TRBJ2-3
D: -

CDR3: CASSFAGRTKNIQYF
DNA: TGTGCCAGCAGTTTTGCGGGTAGGACCAAAAACATTCAGTACTTC
V: TRBV12-3/TRBV12-4
size: -
J: TRBJ2-4
D: -

CDR3: CASSFQWGEQYF
DNA: TGTGCCAGCAGTTTTCAGTGGGGTGAGCAGTACTTC
V: TRBV28
size: few
J: TRBJ2-7
D: -

CDR3: CASTRGGEAFF
DNA: TGTGCCAGCACCCGTGGGGGTGAGGCTTTCTTT
V: TRBV28
size: -
J: TRBJ1-1
D: -

CDR3: CSVEGTPNEKLFF
DNA: TGCAGCGTTGAAGGGACACCCAATGAAAAACTGTTTTTT
V: TRBV29-1
size: few
J: TRBJ1-4
D: -

CDR3: CSVVRPGLNEQFF
DNA: TGCAGCGTTGTCCGCCCAGGGCTCAATGAGCAGTTCTTC
V: TRBV29-1
size: many
J: TRBJ2-1
D: -

CDR3: CASSLARSVNEKLFF
DNA: TGTGCCAGCAGCTTAGCGCGGTCAGTTAATGAAAAACTGTTTTTT
V: TRBV7-2
size: -
J: TRBJ1-4
D: -

CDR3: CASSPLREPKNIQYF
DNA: TGTGCCAGCTCACCACTACGGGAGCCCAAAAACATTCAGTACTTC
V: TRBV18
size: few
J: TRBJ2-4
D: -

CDR3: CASSFYLSKNYNLFF
DNA: TGTGCCAGCAGCTTTTACCTGTCGAAGAACTACAATCTGTTTTTT
V: TRBV7-2
size: few
J: TRBJ2-2
D: -

CDR3: CASSFGLNYEQYF
DNA: TGTGCCAGCAGCTTCGGACTGAATTACGAGCAGTACTTC
V: TRBV7-9
size: many
J: TRBJ2-7
D: -

CDR3: CASSQGAGFIPGNTIYF
DNA: TGTGCCAGCAGCCAAGGTGCAGGGTTCATTCCTGGAAACACCATATATTTT
V: TRBV14
size: few
J: TRBJ1-3
D: -

CDR3: CASSRGRQETQYF
DNA: TGTGCCAGCAGCCGGGGCCGCCAAGAGACCCAGTACTTC
V: TRBV7-6
size: many
J: TRBJ2-5
D: -

CDR3: CASSSTTSGRVHEQFF
DNA: TGTGCCAGCAGCTCCACTACTAGCGGGAGGGTCCATGAGCAGTTCTTC
V: TRBV7-9
size: many
J: TRBJ2-1
D: TRBD2

CDR3: CASTEPVGEQYF
DNA: TGTGCCAGCACCGAACCCGTCGGGGAGCAGTACTTC
V: TRBV28
size: few
J: TRBJ2-7
D: -

CDR3: CASSPLVSGRAKNIQYF
DNA: TGTGCCAGCAGCCCCTTGGTTAGCGGACGGGCGAAAAACATTCAGTACTTC
V: TRBV11-2
size: few
J: TRBJ2-4
D: -

CDR3: CASSRQRLAGTYNEQFF
DNA: TGTGCCAGCAGTCGCCAAAGACTAGCGGGTACATACAATGAGCAGTTCTTC
V: TRBV27
size: -
J: TRBJ2-1
D: TRBD2

CDR3: CSARQVNTEAFF
DNA: TGCAGCGCCCGTCAAGTAAACACTGAAGCTTTCTTT
V: TRBV29-1
size: few
J: TRBJ1-1
D: -

CDR3: CASSEVYGGYNYGYTF
DNA: TGTGCCAGCAGTGAAGTCTACGGAGGGTACAACTATGGCTACACCTTC
V: TRBV6-5
size: many
J: TRBJ1-2
D: -

CDR3: CASSLSYEQYF
DNA: TGTGCCAGCTCCTTATCCTACGAGCAGTACTTC
V: TRBV18
size: medium-sized
J: TRBJ2-7
D: -